These T cell receptor beta chains were read from a single sample in a study of shared clonotypes between healthy human individuals. The data were produced by immunoSEQ multiplex PCR, yet TCRdb's version contains in-frame clones alone and is incomplete. The sample includes approximately 640,000 clones, around 91% of them seen just once. The sample was memory CD8+ T cells from PBMCs. The receptor set was obtained from a young man in good health. Some clones in this sample may be carry-over from other donors' samples. CDR3s include the opening cysteine and the closing phenylalanine or tryptophan. The order of the fields is J gene, V gene, clone size, D gene, CDR3 protein, CDR3 DNA. The D gene is left open where the match is weak. Part of the rows lack a size; the others show once, few, many or a class for expanded clones.

J: TRBJ1-2
V: TRBV5-6
size: -
D: -
CDR3: CASSLVGDRTRYTF
DNA: TGTGCCAGCAGCTTGGTAGGCGACAGAACACGCTACACCTTC

J: TRBJ2-7
V: TRBV4-1
size: -
D: TRBD2
CDR3: CASSPRGGVLSSYEQYF
DNA: TGCGCCAGCAGCCCTCGGGGGGGGGTCTTAAGCTCCTACGAGCAGTACTTC

J: TRBJ1-5
V: TRBV27
size: -
D: -
CDR3: CASSSSRPGGNQPQHF
DNA: TGTGCCAGCAGCTCCTCCAGACCGGGTGGCAATCAGCCCCAGCATTTT

J: TRBJ1-3
V: TRBV9
size: -
D: -
CDR3: CASSGTENTIYF
DNA: TGTGCCAGCAGCGGGACGGAAAACACCATATATTTT

J: TRBJ1-5
V: TRBV19
size: -
D: TRBD1
CDR3: CASTLGQGVLPQHF
DNA: TGTGCCAGTACCCTCGGACAGGGGGTGCTGCCCCAGCATTTT

J: TRBJ1-1
V: TRBV19
size: -
D: TRBD1
CDR3: CASQNRDSVPPSRTEAFF
DNA: TGTGCCAGCCAAAACCGGGACAGCGTTCCCCCCTCTCGGACTGAAGCTTTCTTT

J: TRBJ1-5
V: TRBV28
size: once
D: -
CDR3: CASTPSFPQPQHF
DNA: TGTGCCAGCACCCCTTCTTTCCCTCAGCCCCAGCATTTT

J: TRBJ1-2
V: TRBV5-8
size: -
D: -
CDR3: CASSSGSVIYGYTF
DNA: TGTGCCAGCAGCTCGGGGTCGGTCATCTATGGCTACACCTTC

J: TRBJ2-1
V: TRBV5-1
size: -
D: -
CDR3: CASSLAGPGQPYNEQFF
DNA: TGCGCCAGCAGCTTGGCCGGTCCGGGACAACCCTACAATGAGCAGTTCTTC

J: TRBJ1-2
V: TRBV12-1
size: -
D: -
CDR3: CASSGPGQGGYGYTF
DNA: TGTGCCAGCAGCGGCCCCGGACAGGGCGGCTATGGCTACACCTTC

J: TRBJ2-3
V: TRBV7-9
size: -
D: TRBD2
CDR3: CASSLRFESGRVGTDTQYF
DNA: TGTGCCAGCAGCTTAAGGTTCGAGAGCGGGAGGGTAGGCACAGATACGCAGTATTTT

J: TRBJ1-1
V: TRBV5-4
size: -
D: -
CDR3: CASSLGGRGTEAFF
DNA: TGTGCCAGCAGCTTGGGGGGGCGAGGCACTGAAGCTTTCTTT

J: TRBJ2-7
V: TRBV5-1
size: -
D: -
CDR3: CASSLFSDSYEQYF
DNA: TGCGCCAGCAGCTTATTTTCAGATTCCTACGAGCAGTACTTC

J: TRBJ2-7
V: TRBV4-1
size: -
D: -
CDR3: CASSLRTDYEQYF
DNA: TGCGCCAGCAGCCTTAGGACCGACTACGAGCAGTACTTC

J: TRBJ1-1
V: TRBV7-8
size: -
D: -
CDR3: CASSSRQVSGTEAFF
DNA: TGTGCCAGCAGCTCAAGACAGGTCTCGGGGACTGAAGCTTTCTTT

J: TRBJ1-2
V: TRBV7-4
size: -
D: -
CDR3: CASSLMGHSYGYTF
DNA: TGTGCCAGCAGCTTAATGGGCCATTCCTATGGCTACACCTTC

J: TRBJ2-7
V: TRBV2
size: -
D: TRBD2
CDR3: CASNGGGEIMYEQYF
DNA: TGTGCCAGCAACGGGGGAGGGGAGATTATGTACGAGCAGTACTTC

J: TRBJ1-1
V: TRBV12-2
size: -
D: -
CDR3: CASRFTELNTEAFF
DNA: TGTGCAAGTCGCTTTACAGAGCTGAACACTGAAGCTTTCTTT

J: TRBJ1-1
V: TRBV19
size: -
D: -
CDR3: CASSIGRQGLGGAFF
DNA: TGTGCCAGTAGTATAGGTCGGCAGGGGCTAGGGGGAGCTTTCTTT

J: TRBJ2-7
V: TRBV6-5
size: -
D: -
CDR3: CASSSGLEQYF
DNA: TGTGCCAGCAGTTCTGGGCTAGAGCAGTACTTC

J: TRBJ2-5
V: TRBV6-5
size: -
D: -
CDR3: CASARDTLQETQYF
DNA: TGTGCCAGCGCCAGAGACACCCTCCAAGAGACCCAGTACTTC

J: TRBJ1-5
V: TRBV7-8
size: few
D: -
CDR3: CASSLGQHLQPQHF
DNA: TGTGCCAGCAGCTTAGGACAGCATCTTCAGCCCCAGCATTTT

J: TRBJ1-5
V: TRBV28
size: -
D: -
CDR3: CASTPTRRPPQHF
DNA: TGTGCCAGCACACCGACCAGGCGTCCGCCCCAGCATTTT

J: TRBJ1-2
V: TRBV29-1
size: -
D: -
CDR3: CSVRDPAYGYTF
DNA: TGCAGCGTTCGGGACCCCGCCTATGGCTACACCTTC

J: TRBJ2-6
V: TRBV18
size: -
D: -
CDR3: CASSPREGVGANVLTF
DNA: TGTGCCAGCTCACCACGAGAAGGGGTAGGGGCCAACGTCCTGACTTTC

J: TRBJ2-7
V: TRBV7-8
size: once
D: TRBD2
CDR3: CASSLRLAGLLYEQYF
DNA: TGTGCCAGCAGCTTAAGACTAGCGGGACTCCTATACGAGCAGTACTTC

J: TRBJ2-3
V: TRBV13
size: -
D: -
CDR3: CASSLVAATDTQYF
DNA: TGTGCCAGCAGCTTAGTGGCAGCCACAGATACGCAGTATTTT

J: TRBJ2-1
V: TRBV6-6
size: -
D: TRBD2
CDR3: CASSQPGLADEQFF
DNA: TGTGCCAGCAGCCAGCCGGGACTAGCGGATGAGCAGTTCTTC

J: TRBJ2-2
V: TRBV25-1
size: -
D: -
CDR3: CASRSVAGELFF
DNA: TGTGCCAGCCGTAGCGTCGCCGGGGAGCTGTTTTTT

J: TRBJ2-1
V: TRBV5-6
size: -
D: TRBD1
CDR3: CASSFSGQVYNEQFF
DNA: TGTGCCAGCAGCTTCTCCGGACAGGTATACAATGAGCAGTTCTTC

J: TRBJ2-7
V: TRBV14
size: once
D: -
CDR3: CASSHGLRSYEQYF
DNA: TGTGCCAGCAGCCACGGGCTCCGCTCCTACGAGCAGTACTTC

J: TRBJ2-3
V: TRBV11-2
size: -
D: -
CDR3: CASSPRPGPLTASTDTQYF
DNA: TGTGCCAGCAGCCCGCGGCCTGGACCCCTAACCGCTAGCACAGATACGCAGTATTTT

J: TRBJ2-7
V: TRBV4-1
size: -
D: -
CDR3: CASSPHDRGGTYEQYF
DNA: TGCGCCAGCAGCCCCCACGATAGGGGGGGTACCTACGAGCAGTACTTC

J: TRBJ2-7
V: TRBV6-5
size: -
D: TRBD1
CDR3: CASRTGLDEQYF
DNA: TGTGCCAGCAGGACAGGGCTGGACGAGCAGTACTTC

J: TRBJ1-1
V: TRBV19
size: -
D: TRBD1
CDR3: CASSYGQGWSTEAFF
DNA: TGTGCCAGTAGCTACGGACAGGGGTGGTCCACTGAAGCTTTCTTT

J: TRBJ2-2
V: TRBV6-6
size: -
D: -
CDR3: CASRPGAMGELFF
DNA: TGTGCCAGCCGACCAGGGGCAATGGGGGAGCTGTTTTTT

J: TRBJ1-5
V: TRBV27
size: few
D: TRBD1
CDR3: CASSLSGGLQPQHF
DNA: TGTGCCAGCAGTCTGTCAGGGGGCCTTCAGCCCCAGCATTTT

J: TRBJ1-5
V: TRBV28
size: -
D: -
CDR3: CASSYPSPVGNQPQHF
DNA: TGTGCCAGCAGTTATCCCTCTCCCGTGGGTAATCAGCCCCAGCATTTT

J: TRBJ2-7
V: TRBV4-3
size: -
D: TRBD2
CDR3: CASSRLLAGGEQYF
DNA: TGCGCCAGCAGCCGGTTACTAGCGGGAGGCGAGCAGTACTTC

J: TRBJ2-2
V: TRBV28
size: -
D: -
CDR3: CASSEQGYTGELFF
DNA: TGTGCCAGCAGCGAACAGGGATACACCGGGGAGCTGTTTTTT

J: TRBJ2-5
V: TRBV7-6
size: -
D: -
CDR3: CASSLFPSFRETQYF
DNA: TGTGCCAGCAGCTTATTCCCTAGCTTTCGCGAGACCCAGTACTTC

J: TRBJ1-1
V: TRBV7-8
size: -
D: -
CDR3: CASSLVSGNDEAFF
DNA: TGTGCCAGCAGCTTAGTATCAGGGAATGATGAAGCTTTCTTT

J: TRBJ2-2
V: TRBV30
size: -
D: -
CDR3: CAWTLGGELFF
DNA: TGTGCCTGGACCTTGGGAGGGGAGCTGTTTTTT

J: TRBJ1-3
V: TRBV20-1
size: -
D: -
CDR3: CSAPSGNTIYF
DNA: TGCAGTGCCCCTTCTGGAAACACCATATATTTT

J: TRBJ1-2
V: TRBV7-8
size: -
D: -
CDR3: CASSLASQYGYTF
DNA: TGTGCCAGCAGCTTAGCCAGCCAGTATGGCTACACCTTC

J: TRBJ2-7
V: TRBV4-1
size: -
D: TRBD2
CDR3: CASSPQGLAFNEQYF
DNA: TGCGCCAGCAGCCCACAGGGACTAGCGTTCAACGAGCAGTACTTC

J: TRBJ2-7
V: TRBV11-2
size: -
D: -
CDR3: CASSSVPQGISYEQYF
DNA: TGTGCCAGCAGCTCTGTACCGCAGGGTATATCCTACGAGCAGTACTTC

J: TRBJ1-1
V: TRBV15
size: -
D: -
CDR3: CATSSAWSRTEAFF
DNA: TGTGCCACCAGCAGTGCTTGGTCGAGGACTGAAGCTTTCTTT

J: TRBJ1-5
V: TRBV19
size: -
D: -
CDR3: CASSISQGLSNQPQHF
DNA: TGTGCCAGTAGTATATCTCAGGGGTTGAGCAATCAGCCCCAGCATTTT

J: TRBJ2-7
V: TRBV28
size: -
D: TRBD1
CDR3: CASSLGTVGHYEQYF
DNA: TGTGCCAGCAGTTTAGGGACAGTGGGTCACTACGAGCAGTACTTC

J: TRBJ1-2
V: TRBV7-9
size: -
D: TRBD1
CDR3: CASSLALTGDGYTF
DNA: TGTGCCAGCAGCTTAGCCCTGACAGGGGATGGCTACACCTTC